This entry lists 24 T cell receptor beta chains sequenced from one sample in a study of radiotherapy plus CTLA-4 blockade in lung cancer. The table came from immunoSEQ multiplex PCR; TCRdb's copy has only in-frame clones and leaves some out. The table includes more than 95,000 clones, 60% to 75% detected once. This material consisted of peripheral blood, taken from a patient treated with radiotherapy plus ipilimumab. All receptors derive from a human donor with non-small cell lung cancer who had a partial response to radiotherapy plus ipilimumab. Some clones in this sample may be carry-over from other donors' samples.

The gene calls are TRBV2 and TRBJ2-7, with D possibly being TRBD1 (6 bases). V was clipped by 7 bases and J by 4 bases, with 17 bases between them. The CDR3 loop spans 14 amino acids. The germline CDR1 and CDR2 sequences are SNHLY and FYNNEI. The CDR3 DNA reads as TGTGCCAGCACCAAGCAGGGGCACAGGTACGAGCAGTACTTC. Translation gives CASTKQGHRYEQYF.

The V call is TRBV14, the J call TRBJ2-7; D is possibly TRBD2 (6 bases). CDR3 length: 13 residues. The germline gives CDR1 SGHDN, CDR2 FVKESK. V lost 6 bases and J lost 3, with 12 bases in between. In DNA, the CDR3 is TGTGCCAGCAGTCTCCCGGGAGTCTACGAGCAGTACTTC. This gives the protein CASSLPGVYEQYF. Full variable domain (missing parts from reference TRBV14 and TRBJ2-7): EAGVTQFPSHSVIEKGQTVTLRCDPISGHDNLYWYRRVMGKEIKFLLHFVKESKQDESGMPNNRFLAERTGGTYSTLKVQPAELEDSGVYFCASSLPGVYEQYFGPGTRLTVT.

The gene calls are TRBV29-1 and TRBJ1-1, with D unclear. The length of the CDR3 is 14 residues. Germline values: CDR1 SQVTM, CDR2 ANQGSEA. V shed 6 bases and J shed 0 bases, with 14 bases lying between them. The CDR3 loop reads CSVAERRMNTEAFF. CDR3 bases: TGCAGCGTGGCAGAGAGGAGAATGAACACTGAAGCTTTCTTT.

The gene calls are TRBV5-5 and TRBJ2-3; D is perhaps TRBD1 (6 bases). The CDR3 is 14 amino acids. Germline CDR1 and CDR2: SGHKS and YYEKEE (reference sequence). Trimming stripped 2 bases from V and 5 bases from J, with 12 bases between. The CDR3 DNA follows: TGTGCCAGCAGCTTTTACAGGGTGGAAGATACGCAGTATTTT. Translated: CASSFYRVEDTQYF.

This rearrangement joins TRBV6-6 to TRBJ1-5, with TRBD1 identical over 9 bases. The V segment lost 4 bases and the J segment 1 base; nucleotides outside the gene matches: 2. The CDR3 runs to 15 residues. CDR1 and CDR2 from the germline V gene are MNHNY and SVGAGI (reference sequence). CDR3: CASSLQGASNQPQHF. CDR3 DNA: TGTGCCAGCAGTTTACAGGGGGCGAGCAATCAGCCCCAGCATTTT.

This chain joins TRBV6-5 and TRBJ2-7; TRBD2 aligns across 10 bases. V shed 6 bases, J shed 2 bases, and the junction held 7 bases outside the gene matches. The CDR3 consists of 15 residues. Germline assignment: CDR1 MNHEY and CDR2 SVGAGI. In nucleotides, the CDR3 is TGTGCCAGCAGCTCCGGACTAGCGGTGCCCTACGAGCAGTACTTC. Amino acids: CASSSGLAVPYEQYF.

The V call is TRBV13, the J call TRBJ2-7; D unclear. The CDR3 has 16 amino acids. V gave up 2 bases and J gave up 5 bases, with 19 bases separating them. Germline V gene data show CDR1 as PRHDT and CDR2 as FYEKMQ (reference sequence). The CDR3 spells CASSLSPIARRNEQYF. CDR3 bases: TGTGCCAGCAGCTTATCCCCCATAGCCAGACGGAACGAGCAGTACTTC. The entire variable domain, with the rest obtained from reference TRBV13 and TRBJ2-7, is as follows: AAGVIQSPRHLIKEKRETATLKCYPIPRHDTVYWYQQGPGQDPQFLISFYEKMQSDKGSIPDRFSAQQFSDYHSELNMSSLELGDSALYFCASSLSPIARRNEQYFGPGTRLTVT.

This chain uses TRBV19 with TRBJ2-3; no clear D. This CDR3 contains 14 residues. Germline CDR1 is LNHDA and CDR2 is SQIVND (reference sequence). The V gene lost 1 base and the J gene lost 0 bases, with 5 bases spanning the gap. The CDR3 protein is CASSIVLSTDTQYF. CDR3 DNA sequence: TGTGCCAGTAGTATAGTCCTAAGCACAGATACGCAGTATTTT.

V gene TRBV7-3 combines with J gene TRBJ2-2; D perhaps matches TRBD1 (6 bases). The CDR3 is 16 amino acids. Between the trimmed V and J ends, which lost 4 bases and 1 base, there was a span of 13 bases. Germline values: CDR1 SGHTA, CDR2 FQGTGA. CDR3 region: CASSSRTAMNTGELFF. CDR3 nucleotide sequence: TGTGCCAGCAGCTCTAGGACAGCTATGAACACCGGGGAGCTGTTTTTT.

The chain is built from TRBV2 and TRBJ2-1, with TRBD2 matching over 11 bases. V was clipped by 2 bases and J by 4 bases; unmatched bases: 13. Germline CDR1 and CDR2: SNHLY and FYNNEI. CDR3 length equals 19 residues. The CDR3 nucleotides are TGTGCCAGCAGTGAAAAGGCCAGTTTACTAGCGGGAGAGTACAATGAGCAGTTCTTC. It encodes CASSEKASLLAGEYNEQFF.

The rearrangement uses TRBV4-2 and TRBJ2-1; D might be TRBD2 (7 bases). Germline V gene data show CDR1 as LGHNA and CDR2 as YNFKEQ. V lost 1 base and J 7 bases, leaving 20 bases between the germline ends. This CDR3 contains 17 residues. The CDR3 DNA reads TGTGCCAGCAGCCAAGTTCGAGGGGGGGGTAGTAGGAATGAGCAGTTCTTC. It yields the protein CASSQVRGGGSRNEQFF.

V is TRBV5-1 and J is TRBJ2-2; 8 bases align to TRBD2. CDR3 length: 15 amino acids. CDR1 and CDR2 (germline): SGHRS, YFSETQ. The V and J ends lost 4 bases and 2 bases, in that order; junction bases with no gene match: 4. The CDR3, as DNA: TGCGCCAGCAGCCTCGGGGGGGCCAACACCGGGGAGCTGTTTTTT. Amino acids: CASSLGGANTGELFF.

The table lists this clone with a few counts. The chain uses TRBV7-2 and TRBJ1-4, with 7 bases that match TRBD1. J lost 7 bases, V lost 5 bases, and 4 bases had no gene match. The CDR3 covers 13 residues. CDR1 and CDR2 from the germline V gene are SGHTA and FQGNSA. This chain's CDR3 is CASSPDRFEKLFF. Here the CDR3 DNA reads TGTGCCAGCAGCCCGGACAGGTTTGAAAAACTGTTTTTT.

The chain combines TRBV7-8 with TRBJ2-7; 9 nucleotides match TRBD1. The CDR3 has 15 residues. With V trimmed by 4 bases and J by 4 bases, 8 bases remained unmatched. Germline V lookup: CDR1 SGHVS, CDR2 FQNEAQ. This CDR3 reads CASSSDRGRSYEQYF. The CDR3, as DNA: TGTGCCAGCAGCTCGGACAGGGGAAGGTCATACGAGCAGTACTTC.

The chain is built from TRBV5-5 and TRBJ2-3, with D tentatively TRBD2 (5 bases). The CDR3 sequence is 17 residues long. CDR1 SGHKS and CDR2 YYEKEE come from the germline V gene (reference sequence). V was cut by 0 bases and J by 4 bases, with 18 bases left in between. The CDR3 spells CASSLAVRASISDTQYF. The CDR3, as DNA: TGTGCCAGCAGCTTGGCCGTCCGGGCTAGCATATCAGATACGCAGTATTTT.

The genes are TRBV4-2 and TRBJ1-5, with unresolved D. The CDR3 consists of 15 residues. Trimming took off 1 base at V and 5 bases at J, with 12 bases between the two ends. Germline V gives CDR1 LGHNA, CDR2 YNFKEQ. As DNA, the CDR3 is TGTGCCAGCAGCCAAGGTGTCAGCGAGGATCAGCCCCAGCATTTT. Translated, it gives CASSQGVSEDQPQHF.

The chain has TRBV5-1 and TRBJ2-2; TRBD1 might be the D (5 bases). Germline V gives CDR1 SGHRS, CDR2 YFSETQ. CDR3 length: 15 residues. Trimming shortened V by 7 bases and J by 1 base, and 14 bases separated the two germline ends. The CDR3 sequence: CASRQGVQNTGELFF. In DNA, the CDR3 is TGCGCCAGCCGGCAGGGTGTTCAGAACACCGGGGAGCTGTTTTTT.

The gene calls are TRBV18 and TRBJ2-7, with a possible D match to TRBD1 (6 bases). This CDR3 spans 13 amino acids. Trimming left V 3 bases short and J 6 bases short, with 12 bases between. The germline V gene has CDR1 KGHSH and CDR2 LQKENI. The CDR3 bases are TGTGCCAGCTCACCCGGGGACATGAGCGAGCAGTACTTC. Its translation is CASSPGDMSEQYF.

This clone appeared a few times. CDR3 in amino acids: CASRERIRGEQYF. The DNA for the CDR3 is TGCGCCAGCAGGGAGAGGATCCGTGGCGAGCAGTACTTC. The gene calls are TRBV5-1 and TRBJ2-7; D is ambiguous. V lost 5 bases and J lost 6, with 15 bases in between. The germline gives CDR1 SGHRS, CDR2 YFSETQ. The CDR3 runs 13 residues.

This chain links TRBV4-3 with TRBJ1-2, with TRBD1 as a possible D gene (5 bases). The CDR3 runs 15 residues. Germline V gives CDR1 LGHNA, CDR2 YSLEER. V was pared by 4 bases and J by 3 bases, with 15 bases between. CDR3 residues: CASSRGWGVDYGYTF. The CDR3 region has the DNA TGCGCCAGCAGCCGGGGGTGGGGGGTCGACTATGGCTACACCTTC.

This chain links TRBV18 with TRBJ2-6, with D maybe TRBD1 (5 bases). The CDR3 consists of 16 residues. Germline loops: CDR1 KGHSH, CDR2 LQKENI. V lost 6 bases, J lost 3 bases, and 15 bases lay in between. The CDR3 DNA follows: TGTGCCAGCTCTCCGCCGGGCAGGGATGGGGCCAACGTCCTGACTTTC. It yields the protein CASSPPGRDGANVLTF.

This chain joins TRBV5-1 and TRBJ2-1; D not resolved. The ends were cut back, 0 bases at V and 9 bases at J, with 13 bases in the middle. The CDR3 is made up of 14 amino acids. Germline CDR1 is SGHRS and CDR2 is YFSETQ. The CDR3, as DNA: TGCGCCAGCAGCTTGGGTCGTTACAATACTGAGCAGTTCTTC. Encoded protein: CASSLGRYNTEQFF.

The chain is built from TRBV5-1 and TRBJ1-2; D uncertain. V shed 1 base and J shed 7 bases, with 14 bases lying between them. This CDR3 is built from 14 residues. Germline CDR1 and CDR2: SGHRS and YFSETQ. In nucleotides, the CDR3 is TGCGCCAGCAGCTTGAGCTCGGAGGGCGGTGGCTACACCTTC. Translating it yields CASSLSSEGGGYTF.

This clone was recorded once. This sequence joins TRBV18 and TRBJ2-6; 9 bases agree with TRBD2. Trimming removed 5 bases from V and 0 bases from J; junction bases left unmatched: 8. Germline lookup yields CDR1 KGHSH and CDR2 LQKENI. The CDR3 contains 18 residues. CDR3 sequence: CASSGIAGVFSGANVLTF. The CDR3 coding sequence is TGTGCCAGCTCAGGGATAGCGGGGGTCTTCTCTGGGGCCAACGTCCTGACTTTC.